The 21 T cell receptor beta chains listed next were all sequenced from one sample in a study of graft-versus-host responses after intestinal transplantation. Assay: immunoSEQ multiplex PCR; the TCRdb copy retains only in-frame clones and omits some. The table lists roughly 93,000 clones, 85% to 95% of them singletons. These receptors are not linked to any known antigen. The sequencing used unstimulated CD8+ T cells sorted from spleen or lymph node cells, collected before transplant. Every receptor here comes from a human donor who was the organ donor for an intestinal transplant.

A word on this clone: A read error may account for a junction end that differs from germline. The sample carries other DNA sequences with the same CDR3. CDR3 region: CASSANIEKLFF. Written as DNA, the CDR3 is TGCGCCAGCAGTGCCAACATTGAAAAACTGTTTTTT. The rearrangement uses TRBV2 and TRBJ1-4; D not certain. The CDR3 is made up of 12 amino acids. From germline, CDR1 is SNHLY and CDR2 FYNNEI.

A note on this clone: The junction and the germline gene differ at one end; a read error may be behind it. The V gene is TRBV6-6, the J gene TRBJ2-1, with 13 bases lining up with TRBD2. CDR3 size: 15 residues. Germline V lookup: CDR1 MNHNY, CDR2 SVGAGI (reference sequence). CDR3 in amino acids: CASSTSGGAYSEQFF. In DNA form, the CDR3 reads TGTGCCAGCAGCACTAGCGGGGGGGCCTACAGTGAGCAGTTCTTC.

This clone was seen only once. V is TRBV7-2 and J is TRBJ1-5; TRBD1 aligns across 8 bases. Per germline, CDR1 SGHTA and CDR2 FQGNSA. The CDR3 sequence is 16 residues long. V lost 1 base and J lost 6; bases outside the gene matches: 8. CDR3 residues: CASSLVVQGGRQPQHF. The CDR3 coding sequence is TGTGCCAGCAGCTTAGTTGTACAGGGGGGTCGTCAGCCCCAGCATTTT.

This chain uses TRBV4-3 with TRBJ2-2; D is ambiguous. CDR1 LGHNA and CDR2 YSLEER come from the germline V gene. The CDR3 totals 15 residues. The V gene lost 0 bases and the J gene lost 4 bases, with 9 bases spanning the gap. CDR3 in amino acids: CASSQEADTTGELFF. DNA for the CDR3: TGCGCCAGCAGCCAAGAGGCTGATACCACCGGGGAGCTGTTTTTT.

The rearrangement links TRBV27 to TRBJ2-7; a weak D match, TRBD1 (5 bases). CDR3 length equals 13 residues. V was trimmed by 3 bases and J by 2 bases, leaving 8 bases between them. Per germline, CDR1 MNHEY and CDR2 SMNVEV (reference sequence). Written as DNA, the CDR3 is TGTGCCAGCAGTTTGACAGTTACCTACGAGCAGTACTTC. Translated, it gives CASSLTVTYEQYF.

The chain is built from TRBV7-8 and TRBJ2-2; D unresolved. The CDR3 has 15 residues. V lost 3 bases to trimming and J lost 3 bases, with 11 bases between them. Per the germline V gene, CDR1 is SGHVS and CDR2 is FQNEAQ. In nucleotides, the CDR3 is TGTGCCAGCAGCTTGGTCGATTCGGACACCGGGGAGCTGTTTTTT. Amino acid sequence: CASSLVDSDTGELFF.

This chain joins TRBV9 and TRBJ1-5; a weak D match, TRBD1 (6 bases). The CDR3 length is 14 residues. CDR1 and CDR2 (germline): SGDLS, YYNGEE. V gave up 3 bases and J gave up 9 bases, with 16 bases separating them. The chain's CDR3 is CASSAQGGIAPQHF. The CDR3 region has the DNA TGTGCCAGCAGCGCACAGGGCGGCATCGCGCCCCAGCATTTT.

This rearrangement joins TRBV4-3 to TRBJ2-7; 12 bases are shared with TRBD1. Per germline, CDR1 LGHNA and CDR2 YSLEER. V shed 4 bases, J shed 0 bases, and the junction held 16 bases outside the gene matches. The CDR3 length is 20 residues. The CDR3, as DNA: TGCGCCAGCAGCCCTTTCCGGGGGGACAGGGGGCCCCCCCGCTCCTACGAGCAGTACTTC. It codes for CASSPFRGDRGPPRSYEQYF.

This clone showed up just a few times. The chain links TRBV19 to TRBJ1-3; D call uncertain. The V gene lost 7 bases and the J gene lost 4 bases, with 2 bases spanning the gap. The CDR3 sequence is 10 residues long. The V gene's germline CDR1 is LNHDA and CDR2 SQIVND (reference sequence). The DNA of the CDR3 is TGTGCCAGTACAGGAAACACCATATATTTT. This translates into CASTGNTIYF.

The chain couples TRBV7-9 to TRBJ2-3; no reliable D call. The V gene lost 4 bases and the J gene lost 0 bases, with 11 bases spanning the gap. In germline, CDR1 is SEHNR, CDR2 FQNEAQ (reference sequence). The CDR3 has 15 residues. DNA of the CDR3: TGTGCCAGCAGCTGCGTAGTCCCGAGCACAGATACGCAGTATTTT. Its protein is CASSCVVPSTDTQYF.

CDR3 DNA: TGTGCCAGCAGCTTGGTAGGAGGTGGTTATGGCTACACCTTC. It encodes CASSLVGGGYGYTF. This sequence joins TRBV5-5 and TRBJ1-2; D not certain. The CDR3 length is 14 residues. The germline CDR1 and CDR2 sequences are SGHKS and YYEKEE (reference sequence). V was clipped by 0 bases and J by 5 bases, with 11 bases between them.

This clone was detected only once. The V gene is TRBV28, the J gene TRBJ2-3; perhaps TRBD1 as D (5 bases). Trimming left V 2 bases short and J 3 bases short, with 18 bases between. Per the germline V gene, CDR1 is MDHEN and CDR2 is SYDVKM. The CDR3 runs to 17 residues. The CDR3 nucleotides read TGTGCCAGCAGTTTAAAGCTGGGGCTAGTAGTTACAGATACGCAGTATTTT. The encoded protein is CASSLKLGLVVTDTQYF.

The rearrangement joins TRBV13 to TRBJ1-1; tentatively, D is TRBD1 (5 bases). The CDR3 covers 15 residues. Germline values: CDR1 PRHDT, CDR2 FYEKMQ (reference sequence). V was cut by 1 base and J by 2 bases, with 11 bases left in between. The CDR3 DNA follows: TGTGCCAGCAGCTTAGACGGGGGACTAAACACTGAAGCTTTCTTT. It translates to CASSLDGGLNTEAFF.

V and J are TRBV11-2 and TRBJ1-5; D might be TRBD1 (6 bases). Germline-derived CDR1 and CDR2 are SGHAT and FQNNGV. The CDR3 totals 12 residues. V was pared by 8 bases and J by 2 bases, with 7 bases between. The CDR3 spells CASSGGNQPQHF. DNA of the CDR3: TGTGCCAGCTCAGGGGGCAATCAGCCCCAGCATTTT.

The CDR3 nucleotides read TGCGCCAGCAGCTGGGATCAGGGTCCCTATGGCTACACCTTC. Protein: CASSWDQGPYGYTF. The J gene is TRBJ1-2, the V gene TRBV5-1, with D possibly TRBD1 on 5 matching bases. V lost 3 bases and J 4 bases, leaving 13 bases between the germline ends. The CDR3 sequence is 14 residues long. The germline V gene has CDR1 SGHRS and CDR2 YFSETQ.

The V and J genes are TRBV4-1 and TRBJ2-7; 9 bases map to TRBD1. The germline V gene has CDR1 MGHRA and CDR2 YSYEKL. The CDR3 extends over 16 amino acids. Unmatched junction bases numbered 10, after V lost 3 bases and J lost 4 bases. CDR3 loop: CASSQQQGATGYEQYF. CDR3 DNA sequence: TGCGCCAGCAGCCAGCAACAGGGGGCGACAGGTTACGAGCAGTACTTC.

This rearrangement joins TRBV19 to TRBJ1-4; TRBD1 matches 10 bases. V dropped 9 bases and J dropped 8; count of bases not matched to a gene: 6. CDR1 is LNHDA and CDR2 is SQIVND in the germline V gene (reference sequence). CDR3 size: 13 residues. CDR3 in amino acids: CASAGTGDEKLFF. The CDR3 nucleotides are TGTGCCAGCGCCGGGACAGGGGACGAAAAACTGTTTTTT. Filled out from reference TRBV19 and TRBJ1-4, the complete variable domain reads DGGITQSPKYLFRKEGQNVTLSCEQNLNHDAMYWYRQDPGQGLRLIYYSQIVNDFQKGDIAEGYSVSREKKESFPLTVTSAQKNPTAFYLCASAGTGDEKLFFGSGTQLSVL.

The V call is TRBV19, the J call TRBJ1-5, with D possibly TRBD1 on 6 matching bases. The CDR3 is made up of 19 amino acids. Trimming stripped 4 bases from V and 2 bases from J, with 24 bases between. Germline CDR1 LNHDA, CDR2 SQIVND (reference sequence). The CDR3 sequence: CASSTRSRGPEGGNQPQHF. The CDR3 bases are TGTGCCAGTAGTACCCGGTCGAGGGGACCCGAGGGGGGCAATCAGCCCCAGCATTTT.

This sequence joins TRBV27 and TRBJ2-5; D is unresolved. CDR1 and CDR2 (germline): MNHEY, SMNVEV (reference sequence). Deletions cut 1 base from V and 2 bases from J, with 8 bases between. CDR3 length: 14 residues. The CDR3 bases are TGTGCCAGCAGTTTATTGGGCTCTCAAGAGACCCAGTACTTC. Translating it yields CASSLLGSQETQYF.

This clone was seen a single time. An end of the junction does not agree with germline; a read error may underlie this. The CDR3, as DNA: TGTGCCAGCAGCGGCCGGAGGAATGAGCAGCTCTTC. Amino acid sequence: CASSGRRNEQLF. The chain joins TRBV2 to TRBJ2-1; D is possibly TRBD2 (5 bases). Germline CDR1 reads SNHLY; CDR2 reads FYNNEI. The CDR3 is 12 residues long.

The CDR3 DNA sequence: TGTGCCAGCAGCCCCGGTTTCTACGAGCAGTACTTC. It specifies CASSPGFYEQYF. The chain joins TRBV6-1 to TRBJ2-5; D is unresolved. The tail of the sequence fits TRBJ2-7 better, so the J call may be wrong. The CDR3 length is 12 residues. Germline CDR1 reads MNHNS; CDR2 reads SASEGT.